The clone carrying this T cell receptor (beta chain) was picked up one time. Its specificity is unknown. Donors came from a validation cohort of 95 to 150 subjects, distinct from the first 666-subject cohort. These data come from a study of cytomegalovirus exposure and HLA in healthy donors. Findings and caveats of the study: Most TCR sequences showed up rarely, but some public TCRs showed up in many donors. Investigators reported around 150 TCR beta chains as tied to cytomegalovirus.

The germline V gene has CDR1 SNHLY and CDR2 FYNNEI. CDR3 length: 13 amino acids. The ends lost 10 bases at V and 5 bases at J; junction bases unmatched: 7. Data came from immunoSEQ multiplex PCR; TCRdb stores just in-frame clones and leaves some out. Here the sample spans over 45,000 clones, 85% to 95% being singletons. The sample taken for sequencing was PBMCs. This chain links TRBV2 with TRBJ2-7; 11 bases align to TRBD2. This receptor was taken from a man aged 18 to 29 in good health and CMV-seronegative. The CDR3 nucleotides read TGTGCCACGACTAGCGGGAACGGTAACGAGCAGTACTTC. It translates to CATTSGNGNEQYF.